The 29 T cell receptor beta chains below all came from one sample that was sequenced in a study of blood T cell repertoires in COVID-19. The assay was immunoSEQ multiplex PCR, and TCRdb's table has in-frame clones only and misses some. Among about 390,000 clones, 87% were seen once, and the ten largest hold approximately 9.3%. Sequencing was done on a sample of PBMCs or T cells enriched from blood (not recorded which). All receptors derive from a woman between 50 and 59 years old who had recovered from COVID-19.

The V gene is TRBV6-4, the J gene TRBJ1-1; no firm D call. The CDR3 spans 13 residues. Germline V gene lookup returns CDR1 MRHNA and CDR2 SNTAGT. Trimming cost V 4 bases and J 2 bases, with 8 bases left between them. The CDR3 region is CASSVSLNTEAFF. The CDR3 bases are TGTGCCAGCAGTGTCAGTCTTAACACTGAAGCTTTCTTT.

The chain combines TRBV11-2 with TRBJ2-5; unclear D gene. The V end lost 5 bases, the J end lost 1 base, and 8 bases lay between the germline ends. The CDR3 contains 13 residues. Germline V gene data show CDR1 as SGHAT and CDR2 as FQNNGV. As DNA, the CDR3 is TGTGCCAGCAGCATACAAGTCCAAGAGACCCAGTACTTC. The encoded protein is CASSIQVQETQYF.

The chain is built from TRBV9 and TRBJ1-2; D might be TRBD1 (5 bases). Germline V gene data show CDR1 as SGDLS and CDR2 as YYNGEE. The CDR3 covers 14 residues. V lost 3 bases and J 7 bases, leaving 16 bases between the germline ends. The CDR3 sequence is CASSDEGRYGGYTF. Here the CDR3 DNA reads TGTGCCAGCAGCGACGAGGGGAGGTATGGTGGCTACACCTTC.

The rearrangement joins TRBV10-3 to TRBJ2-5; 7 nucleotides line up with TRBD1. CDR1 is ENHRY and CDR2 is SYGVKD in the germline V gene. V dropped 0 bases and J dropped 2; count of bases not matched to a gene: 6. This CDR3 is 16 amino acids long. Here the CDR3 reads CAISESVGGLQETQYF. CDR3 bases: TGTGCCATCAGTGAGTCAGTAGGGGGCCTTCAAGAGACCCAGTACTTC.

V is TRBV5-4 and J is TRBJ1-2, with 9 bases aligning to TRBD1. Germline V gene sequence: CDR1 SGHNT, CDR2 YYREEE (reference sequence). Trimming took 4 bases from V and 6 from J; bases not matched to a gene: 10. The CDR3 is 15 residues long. The DNA for the CDR3 is TGTGCCAGCAGCAAACCGGGACAGGGTGCGCATGGCTACACCTTC. Residues: CASSKPGQGAHGYTF.

This chain connects TRBV20-1 to TRBJ2-7; D remains ambiguous. Looked up from germline, CDR1 is DFQATT and CDR2 is SNEGSKA (reference sequence). The CDR3 extends over 8 amino acids. V was pared by 7 bases and J by 7 bases, with 5 bases between. The CDR3 coding sequence is TGCAGTGGAGGAGAGCAGTACTTC. Its protein product is CSGGEQYF.

Here the CDR3 DNA reads TGTGCCAGCAGCCAGATTAGCGGGGGCGGTTACAATGAGCAGTTCTTC. Its translation is CASSQISGGGYNEQFF. The V call is TRBV3-1 (or the pseudogene TRBV3-2), the J call TRBJ2-1; 9 positions match TRBD2. With 3 bases clipped from V and 4 bases from J, the junction kept 7 bases outside the gene matches. Germline assignment: CDR1 LGHDT and CDR2 YNNKEL (reference sequence). This CDR3 comprises 16 residues.

The chain carries TRBV27 and TRBJ1-2; D ambiguous. The ends were cut back, 5 bases at V and 7 bases at J, with 14 bases in the middle. The CDR3 has 13 residues. Germline values: CDR1 MNHEY, CDR2 SMNVEV (reference sequence). The CDR3 spells CASSPRVGSGYTF. The CDR3 coding sequence is TGTGCCAGCAGTCCGCGGGTCGGATCTGGCTACACCTTC.

The CDR3: CASSQESNQPQHF. CDR3 bases: TGCGCCAGCAGCCAGGAGAGCAATCAGCCCCAGCATTTT. The J gene is TRBJ1-5, the V gene TRBV4-1; no reliable D call. Germline CDR1 and CDR2: MGHRA and YSYEKL. There are 13 residues in the CDR3. The germline V and J ends were trimmed by 3 bases and 1 base, with 4 bases remaining between them.

This chain joins TRBV5-1 and TRBJ1-1; perhaps TRBD1 as D (5 bases). The V end was cut by 7 bases, the J end by 4 bases, with 14 bases between. The CDR3 runs 13 residues. Germline V gene sequence: CDR1 SGHRS, CDR2 YFSETQ. CDR3 amino acids: CASWGEGLTEAFF. The CDR3 coding sequence is TGCGCCAGCTGGGGGGAGGGCCTCACTGAAGCTTTCTTT.

The chain joins TRBV19 to TRBJ2-7; unclear D gene. Germline CDR1 LNHDA, CDR2 SQIVND (reference sequence). CDR3 length: 17 residues. The ends were cut back, 3 bases at V and 3 bases at J, with 21 bases in the middle. CDR3: CASSIGYSTFPYYEQYF. The CDR3 DNA is TGTGCCAGTAGTATCGGTTACAGCACCTTTCCTTACTACGAGCAGTACTTC. The whole variable domain, filled in from reference TRBV19 and TRBJ2-7, reads DGGITQSPKYLFRKEGQNVTLSCEQNLNHDAMYWYRQDPGQGLRLIYYSQIVNDFQKGDIAEGYSVSREKKESFPLTVTSAQKNPTAFYLCASSIGYSTFPYYEQYFGPGTRLTVT.

V is TRBV5-1 and J is TRBJ1-2; D is unresolved. Germline CDR1 is SGHRS and CDR2 is YFSETQ. Trimming left V 4 bases short and J 2 bases short, with 18 bases between. The CDR3 loop spans 16 amino acids. CDR3 nucleotide sequence: TGCGCCAGCAGCCGAAAGGGCGAGGGATCCAACTATGGCTACACCTTC. Amino acid sequence: CASSRKGEGSNYGYTF. Looking up the rest from reference TRBV5-1 and TRBJ1-2 gives the full variable domain: KAGVTQTPRYLIKTRGQQVTLSCSPISGHRSVSWYQQTPGQGLQFLFEYFSETQRNKGNFPGRFSGRQFSNSRSEMNVSTLELGDSALYLCASSRKGEGSNYGYTFGSGTRLTVV.

V and J are TRBV28 and TRBJ2-7, with TRBD1 matching 7 bases. Germline CDR1 reads MDHEN; CDR2 reads SYDVKM. With 7 bases clipped from V and 3 bases from J, the junction kept 12 bases outside the gene matches. This CDR3 spans 15 amino acids. CDR3 sequence reads: CASTPSDRDYYEQYF. Here the CDR3 DNA reads TGTGCCAGCACCCCAAGCGACAGGGATTACTACGAGCAGTACTTC.

The chain uses TRBV27 and TRBJ1-4; 7 bases line up with TRBD1. The V gene's germline CDR1 is MNHEY and CDR2 SMNVEV (reference sequence). With V trimmed by 5 bases and J by 5 bases, 5 bases remained unmatched. CDR3 length equals 14 residues. CDR3 amino acids: CASSIRGENEKLFF. CDR3 DNA: TGTGCCAGCAGTATCAGGGGGGAAAATGAAAAACTGTTTTTT.

J is TRBJ2-7 and V is TRBV5-1; 8 bases are a match to TRBD2. Germline V gene lookup returns CDR1 SGHRS and CDR2 YFSETQ. V lost 0 bases to trimming and J lost 0 bases; unmatched junction nucleotides: 5. This CDR3 is 16 amino acids long. The CDR3 DNA follows: TGCGCCAGCAGCTTGGTTCCGCGGGGGGACTCCTACGAGCAGTACTTC. The encoded protein is CASSLVPRGDSYEQYF. Together with reference TRBV5-1 and TRBJ2-7, the CDR3 gives the full variable domain: KAGVTQTPRYLIKTRGQQVTLSCSPISGHRSVSWYQQTPGQGLQFLFEYFSETQRNKGNFPGRFSGRQFSNSRSEMNVSTLELGDSALYLCASSLVPRGDSYEQYFGPGTRLTVT.

The rearrangement links TRBV27 to TRBJ2-3, with unresolved D. Germline CDR1 and CDR2: MNHEY and SMNVEV (reference sequence). The CDR3 totals 13 residues. Trimming pared 4 bases from V and 2 bases from J, leaving 7 bases between. The chain's CDR3 is CASSSVVTDTQYF. DNA of the CDR3: TGTGCCAGCAGTTCCGTAGTCACAGATACGCAGTATTTT.

The chain is built from TRBV2 and TRBJ2-7, with D possibly matching TRBD2 (6 bases). From germline, CDR1 is SNHLY and CDR2 FYNNEI. V lost 11 bases and J lost 3, with 17 bases in between. The CDR3 totals 13 residues. The CDR3 coding sequence is TGTGCCGGAGAAGCTGGAGGGAACTACGAGCAGTACTTC. It translates to CAGEAGGNYEQYF.

The chain couples TRBV25-1 to TRBJ1-2, with D maybe TRBD1 (6 bases). From germline, CDR1 is MGHDK and CDR2 SYGVNS. The V end lost 3 bases, the J end lost 6 bases, and 11 bases lay between the germline ends. CDR3 length: 13 residues. The CDR3 region has the DNA TGTGCCAGCAGTGAGCCAGGGGTCAATGGCTACACCTTC. It yields the protein CASSEPGVNGYTF.

This rearrangement joins TRBV10-3 to TRBJ1-6; TRBD1 matches 9 bases. With V trimmed by 6 bases and J by 6 bases, 9 bases remained unmatched. CDR3 length: 16 amino acids. The germline gives CDR1 ENHRY, CDR2 SYGVKD. CDR3 residues: CAIREPGQGPNSPLHF. CDR3 in DNA: TGTGCCATCAGAGAACCGGGACAGGGCCCTAATTCACCCCTCCACTTT.

The chain is built from TRBV16 and TRBJ1-1; a weak D match, TRBD1 (6 bases). The V gene lost 4 bases and the J gene lost 5 bases, with 11 bases spanning the gap. Germline assignment: CDR1 KGHSY and CDR2 FQNENV. CDR3 length: 13 residues. The CDR3 reads CASSPGVTTEAFF. CDR3 in DNA: TGTGCCAGCAGCCCAGGGGTTACGACTGAAGCTTTCTTT.

The chain uses TRBV10-3 and TRBJ1-1; 7 bases line up with TRBD1. The CDR3 runs 14 residues. Germline CDR1 reads ENHRY; CDR2 reads SYGVKD. V lost 11 bases and J lost 1; bases outside the gene matches: 10. CDR3 bases: TGTGCCGTCCGGGACAGTCAATCGAACACTGAAGCTTTCTTT. The encoded protein is CAVRDSQSNTEAFF.

This chain joins TRBV12-2 and TRBJ2-2; TRBD1, as called in the table, went unchecked against the DNA. TRBV12-2 constitutes a pseudogene. The CDR3 length is 19 residues. The CDR3 DNA reads as TGTGCAAGTCGCATACAACCGGGACAGGGGGCGGCGAACACCGGGGAGCTGTTTTTT. This encodes CASRIQPGQGAANTGELFF.

V usage is TRBV27 and J usage is TRBJ2-1, with D possibly being TRBD2 (5 bases). From germline, CDR1 is MNHEY and CDR2 SMNVEV (reference sequence). CDR3 length equals 17 residues. Trimming cost V 3 bases and J 2 bases, with 17 bases left between them. The CDR3: CASSLFRRGHTYNEQFF. For the CDR3, the DNA is TGTGCCAGCAGTTTGTTCAGGAGAGGGCATACCTACAATGAGCAGTTCTTC.

The V and J genes are TRBV12-3 or TRBV12-4 and TRBJ1-5; TRBD1 agrees at 8 bases. J was trimmed by 11 bases and V by 5 bases; bases with no gene match: 8. The CDR3 consists of 13 residues. The chain's CDR3 is CASSTQGAASQHF. The CDR3 region has the DNA TGTGCCAGCAGTACCCAGGGGGCTGCGTCCCAGCATTTT.

The genes are TRBV3-1 (or the pseudogene TRBV3-2) and TRBJ2-7, with D perhaps TRBD2 (6 bases). Trimming pared 3 bases from V and 1 base from J, leaving 13 bases between. From germline, CDR1 is LGHDT and CDR2 YNNKEL (reference sequence). The CDR3 is made up of 15 amino acids. This CDR3 reads CASSQFPGRSYEQYF. The DNA for the CDR3 is TGTGCCAGCAGCCAGTTCCCCGGGAGATCCTACGAGCAGTACTTC.

Written as DNA, the CDR3 is TGTGCCAGCAGCCCAACAGGAGGGGGGGCCTACACAGATACGCAGTATTTT. It codes for CASSPTGGGAYTDTQYF. This chain connects TRBV2 to TRBJ2-3, with D maybe TRBD2 (7 bases). V gave up 6 bases and J gave up 2 bases, with 21 bases separating them. The germline V gene has CDR1 SNHLY and CDR2 FYNNEI. This CDR3 is built from 17 residues.

This clone came up a few times. The chain is built from TRBV3-1 (or the pseudogene TRBV3-2) and TRBJ1-1; no definite D call. The CDR3 sequence is 14 residues long. Trimming took off 2 bases at V and 9 bases at J, with 16 bases between the two ends. The V gene's germline CDR1 is LGHDT and CDR2 YNNKEL (reference sequence). CDR3 bases: TGTGCCAGCAGCCAAAGCTTGAGCGAGCGCAAAGCTTTCTTT. It yields the protein CASSQSLSERKAFF.

The rearrangement links TRBV3-1 (or the pseudogene TRBV3-2) to TRBJ1-2; D not resolved. Trimming left V 0 bases short and J 8 bases short, with 7 bases between. This CDR3 comprises 12 residues. Per germline, CDR1 LGHDT and CDR2 YNNKEL (reference sequence). CDR3 DNA: TGTGCCAGCAGCCAAGAGATCCAGGGCTACACCTTC. This gives the protein CASSQEIQGYTF.

This clone was observed once. CDR3 sequence (DNA): TGTGCCTGGAGTTTCAAGGCAGGGCTTGAGCAGTACTTC. Translated, it gives CAWSFKAGLEQYF. This chain joins TRBV30 and TRBJ2-7, with D possibly matching TRBD1 (5 bases). The CDR3 is made up of 13 amino acids. The V gene's germline CDR1 is GTSNPN and CDR2 SVGIG (reference sequence). The ends were cut back, 2 bases at V and 7 bases at J, with 15 bases in the middle.